The T cell receptor beta chain described here comes from a study of molecular identifiers for immune sequencing clone quantification. This clonotype was seen only a few times. TCRdb ran MiXCR on the PCR reads and lists one entry per CDR3 protein. Altogether more than 450,000 distinct CDR3 sequences are present, over 20% being singletons, with the ten largest covering under 0.85%. Germline assignment: CDR1 MNHEY and CDR2 SVGAGI. Trimming took 2 bases from V and 0 from J, leaving 10 bases between them. The CDR3 length is 15 residues. The sequenced sample consisted of naive CD8+ T cells from blood, with Jurkat cell RNA spiked in. Subset meaning: FACS-sorted CD8+CD4-CCR7+CD45RA+ naive T cells. This sequence joins TRBV6-5 and TRBJ1-1; D unclear. The TCR comes from a human donor in good health. Some libraries in this study had Jurkat cell RNA spiked in. CDR3 loop: CASSYDPAMNTEAFF. The CDR3 DNA is TGTGCCAGCAGTTACGATCCAGCCATGAACACTGAAGCTTTCTTT.